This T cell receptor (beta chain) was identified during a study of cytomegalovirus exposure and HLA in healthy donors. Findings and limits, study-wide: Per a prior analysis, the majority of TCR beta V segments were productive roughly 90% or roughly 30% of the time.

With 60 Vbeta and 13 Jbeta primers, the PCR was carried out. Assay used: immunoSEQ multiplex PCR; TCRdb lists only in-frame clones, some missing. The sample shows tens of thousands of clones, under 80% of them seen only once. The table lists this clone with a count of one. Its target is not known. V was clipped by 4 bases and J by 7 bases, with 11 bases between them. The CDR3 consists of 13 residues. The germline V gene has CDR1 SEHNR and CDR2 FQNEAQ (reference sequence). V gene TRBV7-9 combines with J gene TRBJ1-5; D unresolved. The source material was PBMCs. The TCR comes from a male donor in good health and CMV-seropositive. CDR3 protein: CASSSPRGQPQHF. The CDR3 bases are TGTGCCAGCAGCTCTCCCCGGGGACAGCCCCAGCATTTT. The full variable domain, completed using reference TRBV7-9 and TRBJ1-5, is DTGVSQNPRHKITKRGQNVTFRCDPISEHNRLYWYRQTLGQGPEFLTYFQNEAQLEKSRLLSDRFSAERPKGSFSTLEIQRTEQGDSAMYLCASSSPRGQPQHFGDGTRLSIL.